These 22 T cell receptor beta chains came from one sample sequenced in a study of shared clonotypes between healthy human individuals. Some clones are missing from TCRdb's copy, which holds only in-frame ones; the method was immunoSEQ multiplex PCR. The profile covers hundreds of thousands of clones, with around 92% appearing a single time and 24% taken by the ten largest. Naive CD8 cells, CD45RO-negative and positively selected for CCR7, excluded terminally differentiated effector memory CD45RA+ cells. The sequencing sample was made of naive CD8+ T cells sorted from blood. The receptors here all came from a young man in good health.

To note about this clone: Other DNA sequences in the sample encode the same CDR3. This chain joins TRBV5-1 and TRBJ2-7; D gene uncertain. The V gene's germline CDR1 is SGHRS and CDR2 YFSETQ. V gave up 0 bases and J gave up 4 bases, with 8 bases separating them. The CDR3 runs to 13 residues. This CDR3 reads CASSLGAAYEQYF. The CDR3 bases are TGCGCCAGCAGCTTGGGAGCTGCATACGAGCAGTACTTC.

The chain couples TRBV30 to TRBJ2-1; TRBD1 aligns across 9 bases. The length of the CDR3 is 13 residues. V lost 7 bases to trimming and J lost 9 bases; unmatched junction nucleotides: 10. Germline values: CDR1 GTSNPN, CDR2 SVGIG (reference sequence). CDR3 loop: CASPGQGRGEQFF. The CDR3 nucleotides read TGTGCCTCCCCGGGACAGGGCCGGGGTGAGCAGTTCTTC.

This CDR3 reads CASSQRGPNTGELFF. The CDR3 DNA follows: TGTGCCAGCAGCCAGCGGGGGCCGAACACCGGGGAGCTGTTTTTT. The chain couples TRBV14 to TRBJ2-2; TRBD2 might be the D (7 bases). The germline gives CDR1 SGHDN, CDR2 FVKESK. Trimming shortened V by 3 bases and J by 0 bases, and 8 bases separated the two germline ends. CDR3 length: 15 amino acids. The whole variable domain, filled in from reference TRBV14 and TRBJ2-2, reads EAGVTQFPSHSVIEKGQTVTLRCDPISGHDNLYWYRRVMGKEIKFLLHFVKESKQDESGMPNNRFLAERTGGTYSTLKVQPAELEDSGVYFCASSQRGPNTGELFFGEGSRLTVL.

The chain carries TRBV10-2 and TRBJ2-7; 7 positions agree with TRBD2. Per the germline V gene, CDR1 is WSHSY and CDR2 is SAAADI. This CDR3 comprises 15 residues. The J segment lost 5 bases and the V segment lost 0 bases, leaving 7 bases of the junction unmatched. The CDR3 DNA is TGCGCCAGCAGTGAGTCGGGGGACTATCGGGACGAGCAGTACTTC. It translates to CASSESGDYRDEQYF.

The chain joins TRBV30 to TRBJ1-2, with 9 positions matching TRBD1. J gave up 4 bases and V 5 bases, and 11 bases lay outside the gene matches. The CDR3 has 15 residues. Germline CDR1 reads GTSNPN; CDR2 reads SVGIG (reference sequence). CDR3 sequence: CAWDPTGGIAYGYTF. The DNA for the CDR3 is TGTGCCTGGGACCCGACAGGGGGGATCGCCTATGGCTACACCTTC.

The sample holds one count of this clone. The chain employs TRBV5-5 and TRBJ1-5, with D uncertain. Looked up from germline, CDR1 is SGHKS and CDR2 is YYEKEE (reference sequence). V lost 4 bases and J 3 bases, leaving 17 bases between the germline ends. CDR3 length: 16 residues. The CDR3 loop is CASSPYDDGSNQPQHF. DNA of the CDR3: TGTGCCAGCAGCCCGTATGATGACGGGTCCAATCAGCCCCAGCATTTT.

To note about this clone: The junction departs from germline at one end; a sequencing error may be responsible. Other DNA sequences in this specimen translate into the identical CDR3. The CDR3: CASSTGRESTEAFF. The CDR3 DNA reads as TGTGCCAGTAGTACCGGGCGGGAGAGCACTGAAGCTTTTTTT. The V and J genes are TRBV19 and TRBJ1-1, with D unresolved. Per germline, CDR1 LNHDA and CDR2 SQIVND (reference sequence). This CDR3 has 14 amino acids.

A single count supports this clone. At the DNA level, this CDR3 is encoded by other sequences in the same sample as well. This chain uses TRBV10-3 with TRBJ2-1, with unresolved D. The CDR3 has 11 amino acids. Germline V gene data show CDR1 as ENHRY and CDR2 as SYGVKD. With 2 bases removed from V and 7 bases from J, the gap between germline ends came to 3 bases. The CDR3 loop is CAISESNEQFF. In nucleotides, the CDR3 is TGTGCCATCAGTGAGAGTAATGAGCAGTTCTTC.

There are a few counts of this clone. The chain carries TRBV6-6 and TRBJ1-2, with 7 bases aligning to TRBD1. The CDR3 runs 15 residues. Germline V gene lookup returns CDR1 MNHNY and CDR2 SVGAGI (reference sequence). Germline trimming cut 0 bases from V and 6 bases from J; bases unmatched to any gene: 7. In nucleotides, the CDR3 is TGTGCCAGCAGTTACTCGAACAGTGACAGGGATGGCTACACCTTC. This codes for CASSYSNSDRDGYTF.

This chain uses TRBV7-9 with TRBJ2-1, with TRBD2 identical over 12 bases. Trimming cost V 4 bases and J 6 bases; bases outside gene matches: 7. The CDR3 extends over 16 amino acids. CDR1 is SEHNR and CDR2 is FQNEAQ in the germline V gene (reference sequence). The chain's CDR3 is CASSYELAGGPNEQFF. In DNA form, the CDR3 reads TGTGCCAGCAGCTACGAGCTAGCGGGAGGGCCCAATGAGCAGTTCTTC. Supplemented by reference TRBV7-9 and TRBJ2-1, the full variable domain reads DTGVSQNPRHKITKRGQNVTFRCDPISEHNRLYWYRQTLGQGPEFLTYFQNEAQLEKSRLLSDRFSAERPKGSFSTLEIQRTEQGDSAMYLCASSYELAGGPNEQFFGPGTRLTVL.

CDR3 coding DNA: TGTGCCAGCAGCTTAGCTTCCCAGAACCCCGCGAACACCATATATTTT. Residues: CASSLASQNPANTIYF. The chain employs TRBV7-8 and TRBJ1-3; the D is unclear. Germline lookup yields CDR1 SGHVS and CDR2 FQNEAQ. The CDR3 is made up of 16 amino acids. The V end lost 0 bases, the J end lost 7 bases, and 16 bases lay between the germline ends.

This chain connects TRBV5-6 to TRBJ2-7; tentative D call: TRBD1 (6 bases). Germline values: CDR1 SGHDT, CDR2 YYEEEE. The CDR3 contains 16 residues. V dropped 0 bases and J dropped 0 bases, with 13 bases sitting between them. In DNA, the CDR3 is TGTGCCAGCAGCTTGGGTCAGGGGTATCTCTCCTACGAGCAGTACTTC. It codes for CASSLGQGYLSYEQYF.

The chain has TRBV28 and TRBJ1-4, with 8 bases identical to TRBD1. This CDR3 spans 15 amino acids. Germline CDR1 is MDHEN and CDR2 is SYDVKM. V trimming: 5 bases; J trimming: 6 bases; junction bases outside the gene matches: 8. The CDR3 DNA follows: TGTGCCAGCAGTCGGTCCACGGACAGGGATGAAAAACTGTTTTTT. Translation: CASSRSTDRDEKLFF.

The rearrangement uses TRBV11-2 and TRBJ2-5; D not certain. V dropped 1 base and J dropped 4 bases, with 13 bases sitting between them. The CDR3 length is 15 residues. From germline, CDR1 is SGHAT and CDR2 FQNNGV. Here the CDR3 DNA reads TGTGCCAGCAGCTTAGTGGTACAGCCCGGAGAGACCCAGTACTTC. Translated, it gives CASSLVVQPGETQYF.

The rearrangement links TRBV7-9 to TRBJ2-5; 8 bases are a match to TRBD1. With 5 bases clipped from V and 1 base from J, the junction kept 3 bases outside the gene matches. This CDR3 region has 14 residues. The germline CDR1 and CDR2 sequences are SEHNR and FQNEAQ (reference sequence). The CDR3 coding sequence is TGTGCCAGCAGCACCGGACAGGGCCAAGAGACCCAGTACTTC. Protein sequence: CASSTGQGQETQYF. The whole variable domain, remainder taken from reference TRBV7-9 and TRBJ2-5, is DTGVSQNPRHKITKRGQNVTFRCDPISEHNRLYWYRQTLGQGPEFLTYFQNEAQLEKSRLLSDRFSAERPKGSFSTLEIQRTEQGDSAMYLCASSTGQGQETQYFGPGTRLLVL.

This chain uses TRBV12-5 with TRBJ2-1; 10 nucleotides match TRBD2. Germline lookup yields CDR1 LGHNT and CDR2 FRNRAP. Unmatched junction bases numbered 5, after V lost 6 bases and J lost 3 bases. This CDR3 comprises 15 residues. CDR3 sequence: CASGSSGSGYNEQFF. CDR3 DNA: TGTGCTAGTGGCTCTAGCGGGAGTGGCTACAATGAGCAGTTCTTC.

The genes are TRBV4-1 and TRBJ2-7; D gene unclear. Trimming took off 6 bases at V and 0 bases at J, with 15 bases between the two ends. CDR1 and CDR2 (germline): MGHRA, YSYEKL. This CDR3 region has 15 residues. The CDR3 DNA is TGCGCCAGCAGACGGGTGGGTGCCCGCTCCTACGAGCAGTACTTC. This sequence encodes CASRRVGARSYEQYF.

The rearrangement uses TRBV6-5 and TRBJ2-1; D is unclear. This CDR3 comprises 15 residues. Trimming took 2 bases from V and 3 from J, leaving 11 bases between them. The germline CDR1 and CDR2 sequences are MNHEY and SVGAGI. The CDR3 sequence is CASSYGVRDYNEQFF. The CDR3 bases are TGTGCCAGCAGTTACGGAGTCAGAGACTACAATGAGCAGTTCTTC.

Many counts were recorded for this clone. Other DNA sequences in the sample encode the same CDR3. The CDR3 nucleotides are TGTGCCATCAGTCAAGGAAACACTGAAGCTTTCTTT. It specifies CAISQGNTEAFF. J is TRBJ1-1 and V is TRBV10-3; D uncertain. Germline V CDR1 and CDR2: ENHRY, SYGVKD. The CDR3 runs to 12 residues. V was clipped by 5 bases and J by 2 bases, with 6 bases between them.

This chain uses TRBV9 with TRBJ1-1; the D gene is possibly TRBD1 (5 bases). Germline V gene data show CDR1 as SGDLS and CDR2 as YYNGEE. The CDR3 sequence is 14 residues long. With 0 bases removed from V and 3 bases from J, the gap between germline ends came to 9 bases. The CDR3 loop is CASSVVGGDTEAFF. In DNA, the CDR3 is TGTGCCAGCAGCGTAGTTGGAGGGGACACTGAAGCTTTCTTT.

This rearrangement joins TRBV27 to TRBJ2-2; no clear D gene. V gave up 0 bases and J gave up 6 bases, with 8 bases separating them. The CDR3 runs to 14 residues. Germline values: CDR1 MNHEY, CDR2 SMNVEV (reference sequence). The CDR3: CASSLSLLSGELFF. The CDR3 DNA is TGTGCCAGCAGTTTATCTTTACTATCCGGGGAGCTGTTTTTT.

V gene TRBV19 combines with J gene TRBJ2-5, with 11 bases matching TRBD2. The germline CDR1 and CDR2 sequences are LNHDA and SQIVND (reference sequence). The CDR3 extends over 15 amino acids. V lost 8 bases to trimming and J lost 4 bases; unmatched junction nucleotides: 9. This CDR3 reads CASVHSGRGAETQYF. In DNA form, the CDR3 reads TGTGCCAGTGTCCATAGCGGGAGGGGCGCAGAGACCCAGTACTTC.